This is a list of T cell receptor beta chains from one sample in a study of blood T cell repertoires in COVID-19. The repertoire was sequenced with immunoSEQ multiplex PCR; TCRdb's copy has only in-frame clones and lacks some. The sample holds 140,000 to 150,000 clones; over 70% are singletons and the top ten take about 2%. Sequenced sample: peripheral blood. Receptor source: a woman aged 60-75 years with acute or convalescent COVID-19. Both conserved end residues are part of each CDR3. A D gene is named only where the DNA matches it firmly. Expanded clones are given a class, and other clones once, few, many or no size at all.

D gene	clone size	J gene	V gene	CDR3 DNA	CDR3 protein
.	.	TRBJ2-5	TRBV6-2/TRBV6-3	TGTGCCAGCAGTGCGAGGGAGACCCAGTACTTC	CASSARETQYF
TRBD1	.	TRBJ2-5	TRBV20-1	TGCAGTGCTAGTTCTTACGGGGACAGACACCAAGAGACCCAGTACTTC	CSASSYGDRHQETQYF
.	.	TRBJ2-5	TRBV3-1/TRBV3-2	TGTGCCAGCAGCCAAAACGCGAGATTAGAGACCCAGTACTTC	CASSQNARLETQYF
.	.	TRBJ2-3	TRBV24-1	TGTGCAGTCGAGGGAACGGGTACGCAGTATTTT	CAVEGTGTQYF
.	.	TRBJ1-3	TRBV3-1/TRBV3-2	TGTGCCAGCAGCCGAATTAGGGGGAGCTCTGGAAACACCATATATTTT	CASSRIRGSSGNTIYF
TRBD1	.	TRBJ1-2	TRBV9	TGTGCCAGCAGCGTATCGGCAATAGGGGACAGGGATGGCTACACCTTC	CASSVSAIGDRDGYTF
TRBD2	.	TRBJ2-1	TRBV7-9	TGTGCCAGCAGCCCCGGACTAGCGGGAGTCGGGGAGCAGTTCTTC	CASSPGLAGVGEQFF
TRBD2	.	TRBJ2-1	TRBV24-1	TGTGCCACCGCGCGGGAGGGCCATGAGCAGTTCTTC	CATAREGHEQFF
TRBD1	.	TRBJ2-1	TRBV11-2	TGTGCCAGCAGCTTTACAACAGGGGACGAGCAGTTCTTC	CASSFTTGDEQFF
.	.	TRBJ1-2	TRBV30	TGTGCCTGGAGTGTACTTGATGCGTTTTATGGCTACACCTTC	CAWSVLDAFYGYTF
TRBD2	.	TRBJ2-1	TRBV18	TGTGCCAGCTCCCCAAAGACTAGCAACAATGAGCAGTTCTTC	CASSPKTSNNEQFF
.	.	TRBJ1-3	TRBV7-2	TGTGCCAGCAGCCGGGGGGGGATTAGAGGCACCATATATTTT	CASSRGGIRGTIYF
TRBD1	once	TRBJ2-5	TRBV5-1	TGCGCCAGCAGCCACCGACAGGGGACAGAGACCCAGTACTTC	CASSHRQGTETQYF
.	few	TRBJ1-2	TRBV2	TGTGCCACCGGGGGGACTGGCTACACCTTC	CATGGTGYTF
.	.	TRBJ1-3	TRBV6-5	TGTGCCAGCAGCCCCGCTACTTCTGGAAACACCATATATTTT	CASSPATSGNTIYF
TRBD1	.	TRBJ2-7	TRBV5-6	TGTGCCAGCAGCTTGGGTACGGGACAGGGGAACGAGCAGTACTTC	CASSLGTGQGNEQYF
.	.	TRBJ2-1	TRBV15	TGTGCCACCGGGTCCCGTAGGACGAGGCCAAGAGGGAGCTCCTACAATGAGCAGTTCTTC	CATGSRRTRPRGSSYNEQFF
.	.	TRBJ1-4	TRBV3-1/TRBV3-2	TGTGCCAGCAGCCAGGGGGCCTTGGAAAAACTGTTTTTT	CASSQGALEKLFF
.	.	TRBJ1-1	TRBV9	TGTGCCAGCAGCGTGGAGTTTTCGGGCACTGAAGCTTTCTTT	CASSVEFSGTEAFF
.	.	TRBJ2-7	TRBV27	TGTGCCAGCAGTTACAATTCCGAGCAGTACTTC	CASSYNSEQYF
.	.	TRBJ2-3	TRBV5-4	TGTGCCAGCAACAGTCAACTTGGTACGCAGTATTTT	CASNSQLGTQYF
.	.	TRBJ2-1	TRBV28	TGTGCCAGCAGGAATGACTTTTACAATGAGCAGTTCTTC	CASRNDFYNEQFF